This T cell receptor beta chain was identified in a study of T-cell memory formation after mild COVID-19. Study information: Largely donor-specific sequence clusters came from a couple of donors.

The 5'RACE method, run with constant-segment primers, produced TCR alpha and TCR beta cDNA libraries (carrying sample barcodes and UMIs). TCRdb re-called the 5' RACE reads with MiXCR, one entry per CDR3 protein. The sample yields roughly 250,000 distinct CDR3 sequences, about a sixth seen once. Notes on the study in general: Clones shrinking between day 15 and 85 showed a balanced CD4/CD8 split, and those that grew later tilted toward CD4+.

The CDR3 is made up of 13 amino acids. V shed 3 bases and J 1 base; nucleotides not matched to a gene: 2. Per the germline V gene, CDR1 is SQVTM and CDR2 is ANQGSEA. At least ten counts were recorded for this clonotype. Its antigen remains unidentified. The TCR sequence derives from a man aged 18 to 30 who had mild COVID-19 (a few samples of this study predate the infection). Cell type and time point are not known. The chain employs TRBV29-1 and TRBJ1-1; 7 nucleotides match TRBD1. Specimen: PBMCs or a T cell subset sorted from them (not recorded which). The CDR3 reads CSVEGTENTEAFF. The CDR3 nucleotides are TGCAGCGTTGAGGGGACAGAGAACACTGAAGCTTTCTTT.